Listed below are T cell receptor beta chains from one sample, sequenced in a study of beta chain features in type 1 diabetes. TCRdb's table, derived via immunoSEQ multiplex PCR, lists solely in-frame clones and lacks some. Altogether hundreds of thousands of clones are present, about an eighth being singletons, with the ten largest covering 0.04%. The sample was naive CD4+ T cells from blood. The receptors originated from a man between 18 and 29 years old with type 1 diabetes. The CDR3 runs from the conserved cysteine through the conserved F or W. The D gene is left open where the match is weak. Expanded clones are given a class, and other clones once, few, many or no size at all.

J,V,size,D,DNA,CDR3
TRBJ1-4,TRBV4-3,NA,TRBD1,TGCGCCAGCAGCCAAGATGCGAGAGGGGGCGGTGAAAAACTGTTTTTT,CASSQDARGGGEKLFF
TRBJ2-5,TRBV18,few,NA,TGTGCCAGCTCACCACCGAACTCTAGAGCCGAAGAGACCCAGTACTTC,CASSPPNSRAEETQYF
TRBJ1-2,TRBV29-1,few,NA,TGCAGCGCCGCTGGGGGAACGAGCGGCTACACCTTC,CSAAGGTSGYTF
TRBJ2-2,TRBV5-6,NA,NA,TGTGCCACCTCCAGCGGGTCAAGCAGATACACCGGGGAGCTGTTTTTT,CATSSGSSRYTGELFF
TRBJ1-5,TRBV5-6,few,NA,TGTGCCAGCAGCTCCGGACAGCAGCCCCAGCATTTT,CASSSGQQPQHF
TRBJ2-1,TRBV13,NA,TRBD2,TGTGCCAGCAGCCCGAGGAGTAGCGGGGGAGCCCCCTACAATGAGCAGTTCTTC,CASSPRSSGGAPYNEQFF
TRBJ2-2,TRBV30,NA,NA,TGTGCCTGGAGTGTCACCGTCTACACCGGGGAGCTGTTTTTT,CAWSVTVYTGELFF
TRBJ1-6,TRBV5-1,NA,NA,TGCGCCAGCAGCTTGGATATCGTCCGGGGACCCCTCCACTTT,CASSLDIVRGPLHF
TRBJ1-4,TRBV19,NA,NA,TGTGCCAGTAGTGTCTCGCAGTATGAAAAACTGTTTTTT,CASSVSQYEKLFF
TRBJ1-2,TRBV20-1,few,NA,TGCAGTGCGAAGGGGCAGAATGGCTACACCTTC,CSAKGQNGYTF
TRBJ1-2,TRBV10-3,few,NA,TGTGCCATCAGGGGGACCGCCAAGGGCTATGGCTACACCTTC,CAIRGTAKGYGYTF